The entry that follows covers one TCR beta chain sequence. Its matching antigen is unknown. This CDR3 region has 13 residues. The germline V gene has CDR1 SGHNT and CDR2 YYREEE (reference sequence). V lost 2 bases to trimming and J lost 7 bases; unmatched junction nucleotides: 5. This entry comes from a study of human versus mouse CDR3 diversity and MHC coevolution. Study results and caveats: Humans had the largest estimated TCR beta repertoire, 1.5 million to 2 million clonotypes. Clonal inequality was lowest in two of the three human donors. On average, humans showed more CDR3 deletions and insertions than mice.

This table comes from immunoSEQ multiplex PCR, and its TCRdb copy is limited to in-frame clones, with some not included. Of around 74,000 clones listed, around 93% are singletons. This chain links TRBV5-4 with TRBJ2-7, with 8 nucleotides matching TRBD1. The TCR sequence derives from a person between 25 and 69 years old in good health. Sample: naive CD4+ T cells from blood. The subset is: CD45RO-negative CD62L-positive naive CD4 T cells. The CDR3 DNA reads TGTGCCAGCAGCTTCCCGGACAGGGCGGAGCAGTACTTC. Residues: CASSFPDRAEQYF.